The rows below give T cell receptor beta chains drawn from one sample of a study of T cell responses to AZD1222 COVID-19 vaccine. The repertoire was sequenced with immunoSEQ multiplex PCR; TCRdb's copy has only in-frame clones and lacks some. Of under 150,000 clones in the sample, about 88% were seen once. Sequenced material: peripheral blood, taken on day 0 of AZD1222 vaccination. Every receptor here comes from an adult in good health. Each CDR3 is given with its conserved first and last residue. The order of the fields is D gene, V gene, J gene, clone size, CDR3 DNA, CDR3 protein. The D gene is left open where the match is weak. The size field is filled for only some rows; it gives once, few, many or a size class.

TRBD2	TRBV29-1	TRBJ2-7	few	TGCAGCGTTGTGCTAGCGGACTCCTACGAGCAGTACTTC	CSVVLADSYEQYF
TRBD1	TRBV29-1	TRBJ1-1	NA	TGCAGCGTTTACAGGGGACTGAACACTGAAGCTTTCTTT	CSVYRGLNTEAFF
TRBD1	TRBV7-9	TRBJ2-7	NA	TGTGCCAGCTCCCCTTCGGGACAGGGCGACGAGCAGTACTTC	CASSPSGQGDEQYF
NA	TRBV13	TRBJ1-4	NA	TGTGCCAGCAGCTTGGGGGCGGTAGGAGGTGAAAAACTGTTTTTT	CASSLGAVGGEKLFF
TRBD2	TRBV5-4	TRBJ2-3	NA	TGTGCCAGCAGTACCCTGACTAGCGCTGATACGCAGTATTTT	CASSTLTSADTQYF
NA	TRBV5-1	TRBJ2-7	NA	TGCGCCAGCAGCTTGGAAGGGACCTCCTACGAGCAGTACTTC	CASSLEGTSYEQYF
NA	TRBV28	TRBJ1-5	NA	TGTGCCAGCAGTTTCGGGCTAAGGACTCAGCCCCAGCATTTT	CASSFGLRTQPQHF
NA	TRBV12-3/TRBV12-4	TRBJ1-2	NA	TGTGCCAGCAGTTCGCCAGGGAGAGGCTACACCTTC	CASSSPGRGYTF
TRBD1	TRBV9	TRBJ1-5	NA	TGTGCCAGCAGCGTAACAGGGGCGGGACAGCCCCAGCATTTT	CASSVTGAGQPQHF
TRBD1	TRBV5-5	TRBJ2-7	NA	TGTGCCAGCAGCTCGAGACAGGGGACCTACGAGCAGTACTTC	CASSSRQGTYEQYF
NA	TRBV7-9	TRBJ1-4	NA	TGTGCCAGCAGCTTTAGCAGGAGGGGACGGGAAAAACTGTTTTTT	CASSFSRRGREKLFF
TRBD2	TRBV7-2	TRBJ2-3	medium-sized	TGTGCCAGCAGCTTGGGCGGGGGGGTACACACAGATACGCAGTATTTT	CASSLGGGVHTDTQYF
NA	TRBV5-1	TRBJ2-1	NA	TGCGCCAGCAGCTTGGCTGGGGAGAGCTCCTACAATGAGCAGTTCTTC	CASSLAGESSYNEQFF
NA	TRBV6-5	TRBJ1-2	NA	TGTGCCAGCAGTTACTTCGACAAGGGAGGCTACACCTTC	CASSYFDKGGYTF
TRBD2	TRBV9	TRBJ2-2	NA	TGTGCCAGCAGCGGGCGACTAGCCGTTACCGGGGAGCTGTTTTTT	CASSGRLAVTGELFF
TRBD1	TRBV19	TRBJ2-2	NA	TGTGCCAGTAGACCGACAGGGGGGGCGATTTGGGAGCTGTTTTTT	CASRPTGGAIWELFF
NA	TRBV6-5	TRBJ1-2	once	TGTGCCAGCACCCTAATGGGGGGAGCTAACTATGGCTACACCTTC	CASTLMGGANYGYTF
NA	TRBV19	TRBJ1-2	NA	TGTGCCAGTAGTATAATCGTCAGCTATGGCTACACCTTC	CASSIIVSYGYTF
NA	TRBV5-4	TRBJ1-1	NA	TGTGCCAGCAGCGTCAAAGCGGGAGCTGAAGCTTTCTTT	CASSVKAGAEAFF
NA	TRBV19	TRBJ1-4	few	TGTGCCAGTATGGAACAGGGTATTAATGAAAAACTGTTTTTT	CASMEQGINEKLFF
NA	TRBV6-5	TRBJ1-5	NA	TGTGCCAGCAGTTACTCAGGAGAAAATCAGCCCCAGCATTTT	CASSYSGENQPQHF
NA	TRBV6-6	TRBJ1-5	NA	TGTGCCAGCAGTCCTCCCCCCCGGACCCGCAATCAGCCCCAGCATTTT	CASSPPPRTRNQPQHF
NA	TRBV28	TRBJ1-1	NA	TGTGCCAGCAGTTCCGGGAGGGGGGCGGACTACATGAACACTGAAGCTTTCTTT	CASSSGRGADYMNTEAFF
NA	TRBV19	TRBJ1-1	NA	TGTGCCAGTAGTATTGGGACACCGCCTTTAATGAACACTGAAGCTTTCTTT	CASSIGTPPLMNTEAFF
NA	TRBV10-3	TRBJ2-6	NA	TGTGCCACCCGGGACACCCTAGTTGGGGCCAACGTCCTGACTTTC	CATRDTLVGANVLTF
NA	TRBV6-1	TRBJ2-4	NA	TGTGCCAGCAGTGAAGACAATTCAAAGGACTTC	CASSEDNSKDF
TRBD1	TRBV10-3	TRBJ1-5	NA	TGTGCCACTCGAGACAGGGGGTCGTTTCAGCCCCAGCATTTT	CATRDRGSFQPQHF
TRBD1	TRBV7-2	TRBJ1-5	NA	TGTGCCAGCAGCTCCCGACAGGGACACCCTCCCCAGCATTTT	CASSSRQGHPPQHF
TRBD1	TRBV10-2	TRBJ1-4	NA	TGCGCCAGCAGCGCCGGGACAGGGGTTGAAAAACTGTTTTTT	CASSAGTGVEKLFF
NA	TRBV2	TRBJ2-6	NA	TGTGCCAGCAGTGAAGTGCGCTCTGGGGCCAACGTCCTGACTTTC	CASSEVRSGANVLTF
NA	TRBV30	TRBJ1-4	once	TGTGCCTGGAGTCCTGGGTACGAAAAACTGTTTTTT	CAWSPGYEKLFF
NA	TRBV4-2	TRBJ1-1	few	TGTGCCAGTAGTGCAGGGGCGGCTGAAGCTTTCTTT	CASSAGAAEAFF
NA	TRBV28	TRBJ1-5	NA	TGTGCCAGCAGTTTATTAAGGGTGGGTCAGCCCCAGCATTTT	CASSLLRVGQPQHF
TRBD2	TRBV25-1	TRBJ2-1	NA	TGTGCCAGCAGTAACCTGGGACTAGCGGAGAACTCCTACAATGAGCAGTTCTTC	CASSNLGLAENSYNEQFF
TRBD1	TRBV5-6	TRBJ2-7	NA	TGTGCCAGCAGCTACGGACAGGCAGCCTACGAGCAGTACTTC	CASSYGQAAYEQYF
NA	TRBV7-3	TRBJ2-2	NA	TGTGCCAGCAGCTTAAGTAACGGGGAGCTGTTTTTT	CASSLSNGELFF
TRBD1	TRBV29-1	TRBJ2-1	NA	TGCAGCGGGATTTCCGGGACAGGAGACAATGAGCAGTTCTTC	CSGISGTGDNEQFF
NA	TRBV7-9	TRBJ1-2	NA	TGTGCCAGCAGCTTTGTCGGGGGCGCTAACTATGGCTACACCTTC	CASSFVGGANYGYTF
TRBD1	TRBV6-5	TRBJ2-5	NA	TGTGCCAGCAGACTGACAGGGTATGAAGAGACCCAGTACTTC	CASRLTGYEETQYF
TRBD1	TRBV28	TRBJ1-2	NA	TGTGCCAGCAGTCGATCCGGGACAGGGGTTGGCTACACCTTC	CASSRSGTGVGYTF
NA	TRBV6-5	TRBJ2-7	NA	TGTGCCAGCTCCCGGGCCGGGGGCGCGAACGAGCAGTACTTC	CASSRAGGANEQYF
TRBD1	TRBV7-2	TRBJ1-1	NA	TGTGCCAGCAGCTTTACCGGGACAGTGAACACTGAAGCTTTCTTT	CASSFTGTVNTEAFF
TRBD2	TRBV3-1/TRBV3-2	TRBJ2-3	NA	TGTGCCAGCAGCCAAGGGTTCTCTAGCGGGAGAACAGATACGCAGTATTTT	CASSQGFSSGRTDTQYF
NA	TRBV28	TRBJ2-7	NA	TGTGCCAGCAGTGTACGATACCTTAGCTCCTACGAGCAGTACTTC	CASSVRYLSSYEQYF
NA	TRBV2	TRBJ1-2	NA	TGTGCCAGCAGTGTGACAGATTGGGGCTACACCTTC	CASSVTDWGYTF
NA	TRBV6-2/TRBV6-3	TRBJ1-5	once	TGTGCCAGCAGCCATGGCGGCGGTCAGCCCCAGCATTTT	CASSHGGGQPQHF